A selection of T cell receptor beta chains follows, all from one sample in a study of blood T cell repertoires in COVID-19. Here immunoSEQ multiplex PCR was the method, and the copy in TCRdb shows in-frame clones only, minus some. The table shows roughly 230,000 clones, with roughly 80% occurring only once. The sample taken for sequencing was peripheral blood. The receptors derive from a woman aged 80 or over with COVID-19, enrolled during active disease. Both conserved end residues are part of each CDR3. A D gene is named only where the DNA matches it firmly. Size is stated for part of the rows, as once, few or many counts, or as a class when the clone is expanded.

TRBJ2-5 | . | TRBD2 | TRBV24-1 | CATSERLAGETQYF | TGTGCCACCAGTGAGCGACTAGCGGGGGAGACCCAGTACTTC
TRBJ2-5 | . | TRBD1 | TRBV11-2 | CASTRDREETQYF | TGTGCCAGCACCAGGGACAGGGAGGAGACCCAGTACTTC
TRBJ2-3 | . | . | TRBV20-1 | CSRAGGDTQYF | TGCAGTCGGGCCGGGGGAGATACGCAGTATTTT
TRBJ1-5 | . | TRBD1 | TRBV4-2 | CASSQTGVDNQPQHF | TGTGCCAGCAGCCAGACAGGGGTGGACAATCAGCCCCAGCATTTT
TRBJ1-6 | . | TRBD1 | TRBV2 | CASSEGGDRVIPLHF | TGTGCCAGCAGTGAAGGGGGAGACAGGGTAATACCCCTCCACTTT
TRBJ2-2 | . | . | TRBV4-2 | CASSPTGTYTGELFF | TGTGCCAGCAGCCCTACAGGGACCTACACCGGGGAGCTGTTTTTT
TRBJ1-2 | . | TRBD1 | TRBV28 | CASSVGQGSYGYTF | TGTGCCAGCAGTGTAGGACAGGGGAGCTATGGCTACACCTTC
TRBJ1-4 | . | TRBD1 | TRBV5-8 | CASSLAQGAQEKLFF | TGTGCCAGCAGCTTGGCCCAGGGGGCGCAAGAAAAACTGTTTTTT
TRBJ2-1 | . | . | TRBV9 | CASSFTSGTLDNEQFF | TGTGCCAGCAGCTTCACGTCCGGGACTTTGGATAATGAGCAGTTCTTC
TRBJ1-1 | . | . | TRBV6-5 | CASMEGRAAEAFF | TGTGCCAGCATGGAGGGCAGGGCTGCTGAAGCTTTCTTT
TRBJ2-3 | . | . | TRBV10-1 | CASSEGGPRDTQYF | TGCGCCAGCAGTGAGGGTGGGCCCCGGGATACGCAGTATTTT
TRBJ2-1 | . | TRBD2 | TRBV27 | CASSLGPVAGGQFHNEQFF | TGTGCCAGCAGTCTGGGCCCAGTAGCGGGGGGGCAATTCCACAATGAGCAGTTCTTC
TRBJ1-5 | . | . | TRBV11-1 | CASGRDSNQPQHF | TGTGCCAGCGGGCGGGACAGCAATCAGCCCCAGCATTTT
TRBJ1-4 | . | TRBD1 | TRBV27 | CASSLYSGTGDSTNEKLFF | TGTGCCAGCAGTTTATATTCCGGGACAGGGGATTCAACTAATGAAAAACTGTTTTTT
TRBJ2-2 | . | . | TRBV19 | CASSILTVSGTGELFF | TGTGCCAGTAGTATACTTACGGTTTCTGGCACCGGGGAGCTGTTTTTT
TRBJ2-1 | . | TRBD2 | TRBV7-2 | CASTQGAGVSYNEQFF | TGTGCCAGCACACAGGGAGCGGGGGTCTCCTACAATGAGCAGTTCTTC
TRBJ1-1 | . | TRBD1 | TRBV30 | CAWKLARRGGREAFF | TGTGCCTGGAAATTGGCACGTCGAGGGGGCAGGGAAGCTTTCTTT
TRBJ2-5 | . | TRBD1 | TRBV24-1 | CATGAGTGLRETQYF | TGTGCCACCGGCGCCGGGACAGGGTTAAGAGAGACCCAGTACTTC
TRBJ2-3 | . | TRBD2 | TRBV5-1 | CASRDSGGPDTQYF | TGCGCCAGCAGAGATAGCGGGGGCCCAGATACGCAGTATTTT
TRBJ2-5 | . | . | TRBV18 | CASSAGRGQETQYF | TGTGCCAGCTCGGCCGGCCGGGGCCAAGAGACCCAGTACTTC
TRBJ1-6 | few | . | TRBV5-6 | CASSLLAGLYNSPLHF | TGTGCCAGCAGCTTGTTGGCAGGGTTGTACAATTCACCCCTCCACTTT
TRBJ2-7 | few | . | TRBV28 | CASRTVPHEQYF | TGTGCCAGCAGGACAGTTCCCCACGAGCAGTACTTC
TRBJ1-6 | . | . | TRBV27 | CASRNPSSYNSPLHF | TGTGCCAGCAGAAACCCCAGCTCCTATAATTCACCCCTCCACTTT
TRBJ2-7 | . | TRBD1 | TRBV11-2 | CASSPGDRSSYEQYF | TGTGCCAGCAGCCCGGGGGACAGGAGCTCCTACGAGCAGTACTTC
TRBJ1-2 | . | TRBD1 | TRBV6-5 | CASNPAGGGDGYTF | TGTGCCAGCAACCCGGCAGGGGGCGGGGATGGCTACACCTTC
TRBJ2-2 | . | . | TRBV20-1 | CSATGDGELFF | TGCAGTGCTACAGGGGACGGGGAGCTGTTTTTT
TRBJ2-5 | . | TRBD1 | TRBV7-9 | CASSPQGAGQGTQYF | TGTGCCAGCAGCCCACAGGGGGCAGGTCAGGGGACCCAGTACTTC
TRBJ2-1 | . | . | TRBV19 | CASKDSDYNEQFF | TGTGCCAGTAAGGACAGCGACTACAATGAGCAGTTCTTC
TRBJ2-3 | . | TRBD2 | TRBV11-2 | CASSYGTRGTDTQYF | TGTGCCAGCAGCTACGGGACTAGGGGAACAGATACGCAGTATTTT